This record concerns one T cell receptor beta chain sequence. Its antigen remains unidentified. 60 Vbeta and 13 Jbeta primers were used in PCR. Assay: immunoSEQ multiplex PCR; the TCRdb copy retains only in-frame clones and omits some. The sample holds some 120,000 clones; less than 85% are singletons and the top ten take approximately 2.1%. The V and J ends lost 7 bases and 1 base respectively, with 10 bases between them. This CDR3 is built from 12 residues. Germline CDR1 GTSNPN, CDR2 SVGIG (reference sequence). This record comes from a study of cytomegalovirus exposure and HLA in healthy donors. General study points: A missense variant in DCLRE1C was later tied to TCR beta V- and J-gene trimming. What a later analysis reportedly showed was that an Asian-associated ancestry cluster had fewer N-insertions than the approximately 670-donor mean. Highly shared sequence variants in one cluster were likely a sequencing artifact.

The TCR comes from a middle-aged woman in good health and CMV-seropositive. The sequencing sample was made of PBMCs. V gene TRBV30 combines with J gene TRBJ1-2; tentatively, D is TRBD1 (6 bases). This CDR3 is CASRDINYGYTF. CDR3 in DNA: TGTGCCTCCCGGGACATTAACTATGGCTACACCTTC.